The clone carrying this TCR beta chain has a handful of counts. Its antigen is not identified. Each CDR3 protein is one row after TCRdb ran MiXCR on the reads. This sample carries about 570,000 distinct CDR3 sequences, around 40% of them seen once, and the ten largest clones take about half. This sample was included in a study of T cell repertoires in cytomegalovirus infection. About the research overall: As its CMV epitopes, the study selected recently identified HLA-C-restricted and well-studied HLA-B-restricted targets. Matching HLA type, along with CMV infection, was indicated by public TCR beta signatures.

Study-wide findings and caveats: Cumulative public TCR beta family frequency identified carriers of CMV plus the relevant HLA. CMV-specific TCR beta clonotypes restricted by HLA-C dominated the ex vivo response.

The specimen was cultured PBMCs, collected from culture after CMV antigen stimulation. The source is a human donor in good health (CMV status not recorded). Some clones in this sample may be carry-over from other donors' samples.

CDR3: CASSQLDREAFF. In DNA form, the CDR3 reads TGCGCCAGCAGTCAACTCGACAGGGAAGCTTTCTTT. The V gene is TRBV23-1, the J gene TRBJ1-1; maybe TRBD1 (6 bases). TRBV23-1 is assigned to the ORF class and has an uncertain function. The CDR3 extends over 12 amino acids. V lost 2 bases and J lost 8, with 9 bases in between.